This T cell receptor beta chain was found in a study of T-cell reconstitution after alpha-beta-depleted transplantation in children. Unique molecular identifiers tagged the TCRbeta library. TCRdb called the PCR reads again in MiXCR, with one record for every CDR3 protein. The sample comprises roughly 500,000 distinct CDR3 sequences, approximately 20% of which are singletons, and 2.5% to 3.5% rests with the top ten. CDR3 length: 15 amino acids. The germline V and J ends were trimmed by 0 bases and 8 bases, with 15 bases remaining between them. Per germline, CDR1 SGDLS and CDR2 YYNGEE. This clonotype originated in a human donor who donated a stem cell graft to a child with acute lymphoblastic leukemia. The specimen was PBMCs from the stem cell graft donor, collected from the stem cell graft. The chain links TRBV9 to TRBJ2-1; possible D gene TRBD2, 5 bases. The CDR3 loop is CASSVARGPSDEQFF. DNA of the CDR3: TGTGCCAGCAGCGTAGCCCGGGGTCCGTCGGATGAGCAGTTCTTC. The entire variable domain, with the rest obtained from reference TRBV9 and TRBJ2-1, is as follows: DSGVTQTPKHLITATGQRVTLRCSPRSGDLSVYWYQQSLDQGLQFLIQYYNGEERAKGNILERFSAQQFPDLHSELNLSSLELGDSALYFCASSVARGPSDEQFFGPGTRLTVL.